In this sample, the clone carrying this T cell receptor beta chain is medium-sized. Antigen unknown. The record originates from a study of T cell responses to AZD1222 COVID-19 vaccine. Overall study findings and caveats: Sampling that yielded the repertoires occurred only after the peak T cell response. Baseline antibody screening turned up just a handful of seropositive AZD1222 recipients. Two doses of AZD1222 preceded a rise in Spike-specific TCR breadth and depth. Donors were largely white British and mainly female; clonal diversity was possibly underestimated.

The CDR3 sequence is 13 residues long. Trimming at V came to 4 bases and at J to 4 bases, leaving 1 base not matched to a gene. The germline CDR1 and CDR2 sequences are SGHAT and FQNNGV. The assay was immunoSEQ multiplex PCR, and TCRdb's table has in-frame clones only and misses some. The sample contains some 150,000 clones, 75% to 85% of which appear only once. This clonotype originated in an adult who received the MenACWY meningococcal vaccine as a control. This chain links TRBV11-2 with TRBJ1-3; 7 bases align to TRBD1. This specimen was peripheral blood, taken 28 days after the second dose of the MenACWY control vaccine. The CDR3 DNA is TGTGCCAGCAGCTCGGGACAGGGAAACACCATATATTTT. It specifies CASSSGQGNTIYF.